Listed below are T cell receptor beta chains from one sample, sequenced in a study of memory CD4+ T cells and cytomegalovirus serostatus. Assay: immunoSEQ multiplex PCR; the TCRdb copy retains only in-frame clones and omits some. The data contain some 59,000 clones, approximately 78% of them singletons. Material: memory CD4+ T cells from blood. Every receptor here comes from an adult in good health and CMV-seronegative. Both conserved end residues are part of each CDR3. The D gene is left open where the match is weak. Clone size appears in some rows only: once, few, many, or a class for an expanded clone.

TGTGCCAGCAGTTACGTGGCATATGGCTACACCTTC	CASSYVAYGYTF	NA	TRBV6-6	NA	TRBJ1-2	12
TGTGCCAGCAGAGGGCTGGCAACTAATGAAAAACTGTTTTTT	CASRGLATNEKLFF	NA	TRBV6-5	NA	TRBJ1-4	14
TGTGCCAGTAGTATAGCCAAGCAAGAGACCCAGTACTTC	CASSIAKQETQYF	NA	TRBV19	NA	TRBJ2-5	13
TGCGCCAGCAGCTTGGGGACAGGGGGAAACGGAAAACTGTTTTTT	CASSLGTGGNGKLFF	few	TRBV5-1	TRBD1	TRBJ1-4	15
TGTGCCAGCAGCCGGGGACTAGTCACAGATACGCAGTATTTT	CASSRGLVTDTQYF	NA	TRBV7-2	TRBD2	TRBJ2-3	14
TGTGCCAGTAGTACCAACAGAGACTCCTACGAGCAGTACTTC	CASSTNRDSYEQYF	few	TRBV19	NA	TRBJ2-7	14
TGTGCCAGCAGCCGACCGGGACAGGTAAACTATGGCTACACCTTC	CASSRPGQVNYGYTF	once	TRBV4-2	TRBD1	TRBJ1-2	15
TGTGCCAGCAGTTTTGCCGGGATAACCACCGGGGAGCTGTTTTTT	CASSFAGITTGELFF	NA	TRBV28	NA	TRBJ2-2	15
TGTGCCAGCAGCGAAAACTCAGAGGATGAAGCTTTCTTT	CASSENSEDEAFF	NA	TRBV7-9	NA	TRBJ1-1	13
TGTGCCAGCAGAACTAGCGGGAGGGGGGAGACCCAGTACTTC	CASRTSGRGETQYF	once	TRBV28	TRBD2	TRBJ2-5	14
TGTGCCAGCAGCTCTTCGGACGCTAGCACAGATACGCAGTATTTT	CASSSSDASTDTQYF	once	TRBV5-5	NA	TRBJ2-3	15
TGCGCCAGCAGCCTAATACAGGGGCCGGTGGAAGCTTTCTTT	CASSLIQGPVEAFF	NA	TRBV4-1	TRBD1	TRBJ1-1	14
TGTGCCAGCAAGCCGCATGGTAGCAATCAGCCCCAGCATTTT	CASKPHGSNQPQHF	NA	TRBV2	NA	TRBJ1-5	14
TGTGCCAGCTCACCAGGCCAGGCTCGCACAGATACGCAGTATTTT	CASSPGQARTDTQYF	few	TRBV18	NA	TRBJ2-3	15
TGTGCCAGCAGATCGGGACAGGGGGTTCACACCTTC	CASRSGQGVHTF	NA	TRBV5-4	TRBD1	TRBJ1-2	12
TGCGCCAGCAGCTTGGCCCGGACTAGCGGCCTGGAGACCCAGTACTTC	CASSLARTSGLETQYF	NA	TRBV5-1	TRBD2	TRBJ2-5	16
TGTGCCAGCAGCCCCACGGATGGGCGGGGGCAGCCCCAGCATTTT	CASSPTDGRGQPQHF	once	TRBV7-8	NA	TRBJ1-5	15
TGTGCCAGCAGTTTGGTGGAGAACACTGAAGCTTTCTTT	CASSLVENTEAFF	few	TRBV28	NA	TRBJ1-1	13
TGTGCCAGCAGTCCAGAGCTCTCTGGAAACACCATATATTTT	CASSPELSGNTIYF	NA	TRBV6-6	NA	TRBJ1-3	14
TGTGCCAGCTCACCGAACAACGGGCTGGGGATTAGTTTT	CASSPNNGLGISF	NA	TRBV18	NA	TRBJ2-2	13
TGCGCCAGCAGCCAAGATCCCTCTCGACGGCTCAATGAGCAGTTCTTC	CASSQDPSRRLNEQFF	NA	TRBV4-1	NA	TRBJ2-1	16
TGTGCCAGCAGCGCCGGGGGGCCGGCTCTGCTACGCTACAATGAGCAGTTCTTC	CASSAGGPALLRYNEQFF	NA	TRBV7-3	NA	TRBJ2-1	18
TGTGCCAGCTCACCAAACCCCGGCAGCAGCCCCCCTGAAGCTTTCTTT	CASSPNPGSSPPEAFF	NA	TRBV18	NA	TRBJ1-1	16
TGTGCCAGCTCACCAGGACAGGCTGGGGCTTTCTTT	CASSPGQAGAFF	NA	TRBV18	TRBD1	TRBJ1-1	12
TGTGCCAGCACGAGGCTCTTAAGCACAGATACGCAGTATTTT	CASTRLLSTDTQYF	NA	TRBV6-1	NA	TRBJ2-3	14
TGTGCCACCCGCAGCGATTCGAACACCCGGGAGCTGTTTTTT	CATRSDSNTRELFF	NA	TRBV10-3	NA	TRBJ2-2	14
TGCGCCAGCAGCCAAGAATGGGGGGGACAGGGGGCACGACAGCCCCAGCATTTT	CASSQEWGGQGARQPQHF	NA	TRBV4-1	TRBD1	TRBJ1-5	18
TGTGCCAGCAGTTGGACTAGCGGGAGCGGCGAGCAGTACTTC	CASSWTSGSGEQYF	once	TRBV27	TRBD2	TRBJ2-7	14
TGTGCCAGCAGCCCCAACGCTAGGGGCAGGGGTATAACCTACGAGCAGTACTTC	CASSPNARGRGITYEQYF	few	TRBV11-2	NA	TRBJ2-7	18
TGTGCCAGCAGCTTATCTGGTGCCACAGATACGCAGTATTTT	CASSLSGATDTQYF	NA	TRBV7-9	NA	TRBJ2-3	14
TGTGCCACCAGCCTTAGTCGGCAGAACTATGGCTACACCTTC	CATSLSRQNYGYTF	once	TRBV15	NA	TRBJ1-2	14